Listed here is a single T cell receptor beta chain. The data were taken from a study of T cells expressing NK-cell markers. The CDR3 runs 17 residues. CDR1 KGHDR and CDR2 SFDVKD come from the germline V gene. TCRdb reanalyzed the 5' RACE reads, giving one entry per CDR3 protein sequence and no DNA. This sample contains 350,000 to 450,000 distinct CDR3 sequences. The sequence was obtained from a man between 18 and 69 years old in good health. The sample comprised blood T cells: a sorted CD56 or NKG2C T cell subset, CD4+ or CD8+ T cells, or bulk PBMC T cells (not recorded which). The chain is built from TRBV24-1 and TRBJ2-1; lacking DNA, the TRBD1 call made by TCRdb goes unchecked. CDR3 sequence: CATSDYSPGPNLNEQFF.